Below are 10 T cell receptor beta chains sequenced from a single sample in a study of shared clonotypes between healthy human individuals. TCRdb keeps only in-frame clones here, not all; method: immunoSEQ multiplex PCR. The sample shows about 520,000 clones, roughly 95% of them seen only once. The sequenced sample consisted of naive CD4+ T cells sorted from blood. Subset denoted: CD45RA+ positively selected. These receptors were taken from a woman aged 30 to 39 in good health.

The CDR3, as DNA: TGCAGCGGCAAACAAGGTGGCTCCTACGAGCAGTACTTC. Translating gives CSGKQGGSYEQYF. The chain couples TRBV29-1 to TRBJ2-7; D is ambiguous. The germline V and J ends were trimmed by 7 bases and 0 bases, with 13 bases remaining between them. Germline assignment: CDR1 SQVTM and CDR2 ANQGSEA. The length of the CDR3 is 13 residues.

The chain is built from TRBV11-3 and TRBJ1-3; 7 nucleotides agree with TRBD1. Per germline, CDR1 SGHNT and CDR2 YENEEA. The trim removed 5 bases at V and 0 bases at J, leaving 7 bases unmatched. The CDR3 totals 16 residues. For the CDR3, the DNA is TGTGCCAGCAGCGCGGGACAGCGTAGCTCTGGAAACACCATATATTTT. As protein: CASSAGQRSSGNTIYF.

A word on this clone: The sample carries other DNA sequences with the same CDR3. The rearrangement links TRBV30 to TRBJ1-1; a weak D match, TRBD1 (5 bases). The CDR3 totals 13 residues. With 0 bases removed from V and 5 bases from J, the gap between germline ends came to 10 bases. The germline V gene encodes CDR1 GTSNPN and CDR2 SVGIG (reference sequence). CDR3 nucleotides: TGTGCCTGGAGTGTAAGGGGTGGGACTGAAGCTTTCTTT. Protein: CAWSVRGGTEAFF.

The rearrangement links TRBV5-8 to TRBJ2-7; no clear D gene. This CDR3 has 11 residues. Germline values: CDR1 SGHTS, CDR2 YDEGEE. Trimming took off 6 bases at V and 2 bases at J, with 6 bases between the two ends. The CDR3 is CASTLTYEQYF. The CDR3 DNA reads as TGTGCCAGCACCCTTACCTACGAGCAGTACTTC.

In DNA form, the CDR3 reads TGTGCCAGCAGCACCGAAAACACTGAAGCTTTCTTT. It codes for CASSTENTEAFF. J is TRBJ1-1 and V is TRBV7-9; D unclear. Trimming stripped 5 bases from V and 2 bases from J, with 6 bases between. There are 12 residues in the CDR3. Per germline, CDR1 SEHNR and CDR2 FQNEAQ (reference sequence).

The CDR3 bases are TGCGCCAGCAGCTTAGCTCTGGGCTCCTACGAGCAGTACTTC. Translating gives CASSLALGSYEQYF. This chain uses TRBV5-1 with TRBJ2-7, with no clear D. The CDR3 covers 14 residues. Looked up from germline, CDR1 is SGHRS and CDR2 is YFSETQ. Trimming left V 2 bases short and J 0 bases short, with 9 bases between.

This clone was observed a single time. The chain couples TRBV29-1 to TRBJ1-2; D possibly corresponds to TRBD1 (5 bases). V shed 4 bases and J shed 4 bases, with 13 bases lying between them. The CDR3 has 13 amino acids. Germline-derived CDR1 and CDR2 are SQVTM and ANQGSEA. The CDR3 region is CSVAAGARYGYTF. DNA for the CDR3: TGCAGCGTTGCCGCCGGGGCCCGCTATGGCTACACCTTC.

The V gene is TRBV28, the J gene TRBJ1-4; D remains ambiguous. Germline CDR1 is MDHEN and CDR2 is SYDVKM. Trimming cost V 3 bases and J 7 bases, with 12 bases left between them. The CDR3 runs to 14 residues. This CDR3 is CASSLTSKAEKLFF. As DNA, the CDR3 is TGTGCCAGCAGTTTGACAAGTAAAGCTGAAAAACTGTTTTTT.

The CDR3 bases are TGCGCCAGCAGCTTGGTATCCCACGGGGCCGAGCAGTACTTC. Its protein product is CASSLVSHGAEQYF. The J gene is TRBJ2-7, the V gene TRBV5-1; the D gene could be TRBD1 or TRBD2 (5 bases each). CDR1 is SGHRS, CDR2 YFSETQ, per germline. This CDR3 contains 14 residues. V lost 0 bases and J lost 6, with 13 bases in between.

CDR3 DNA sequence: TGTGCCAGCAGTGGTTCGGGGGGGCATAATGAAAAACTGTTTTTT. Amino acids: CASSGSGGHNEKLFF. The chain couples TRBV2 to TRBJ1-4, with a tentative D call TRBD1 (6 bases). This CDR3 region has 15 residues. The V and J ends lost 4 bases and 4 bases respectively, with 13 bases between them. The germline CDR1 and CDR2 sequences are SNHLY and FYNNEI. Filled out from reference TRBV2 and TRBJ1-4, the complete variable domain reads EPEVTQTPSHQVTQMGQEVILRCVPISNHLYFYWYRQILGQKVEFLVSFYNNEISEKSEIFDDQFSVERPDGSNFTLKIRSTKLEDSAMYFCASSGSGGHNEKLFFGSGTQLSVL.